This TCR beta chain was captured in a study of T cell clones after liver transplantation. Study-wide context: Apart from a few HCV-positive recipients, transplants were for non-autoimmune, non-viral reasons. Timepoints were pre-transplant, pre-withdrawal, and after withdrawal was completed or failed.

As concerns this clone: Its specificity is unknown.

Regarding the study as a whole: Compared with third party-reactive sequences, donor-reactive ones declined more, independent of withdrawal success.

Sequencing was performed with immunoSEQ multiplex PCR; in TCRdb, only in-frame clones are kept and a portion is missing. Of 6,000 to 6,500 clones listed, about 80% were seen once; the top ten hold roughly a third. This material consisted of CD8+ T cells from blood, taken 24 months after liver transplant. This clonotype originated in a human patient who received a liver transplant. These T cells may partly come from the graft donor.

CDR3 DNA: TGTGCCAGCAGCGACGTGTTAGCCAAAAACATTCAGTACTTC. Its protein product is CASSDVLAKNIQYF. The rearrangement links TRBV7-8 to TRBJ2-4; D gene ambiguous. The CDR3 contains 14 residues. V lost 5 bases and J lost 0, with 8 bases in between. CDR1 SGHVS and CDR2 FQNEAQ come from the germline V gene. The whole variable domain, filled in from reference TRBV7-8 and TRBJ2-4, reads GAGVSQSPRYKVAKRGQDVALRCDPISGHVSLFWYQQALGQGPEFLTYFQNEAQLDKSGLPSDRFFAERPEGSVSTLKIQRTQQEDSAVYLCASSDVLAKNIQYFGAGTRLSVL.